The 20 T cell receptor beta chains below come from one sample, sequenced in a study of cytomegalovirus exposure and HLA in healthy donors. The PCR ran on 60 Vbeta and 13 Jbeta primers. Repertoires were generated with immunoSEQ multiplex PCR, while TCRdb's copy carries only in-frame clones and drops some. The sample records a few hundred thousand clones, roughly four fifths being singletons. The sample taken for sequencing was PBMCs. Every receptor here comes from an older woman in good health and CMV-seropositive.

V usage is TRBV2 and J usage is TRBJ2-1, with 8 bases matching TRBD2. Trimming removed 7 bases from V and 4 bases from J; junction bases left unmatched: 3. CDR3 length: 13 amino acids. CDR1 is SNHLY, CDR2 FYNNEI, per germline. CDR3 bases: TGTGCCAGCATAAGCGGGAGTTACAATGAGCAGTTCTTC. The encoded protein is CASISGSYNEQFF.

Concerning this clone: The same CDR3 arises from other DNA sequences in this sample as well. The CDR3 loop is CASSLAQETQYF. CDR3 DNA sequence: TGCGCCAGCAGCTTGGCGCAAGAGACCCAGTACTTC. The genes are TRBV5-1 and TRBJ2-5; D ambiguous. The CDR3 is 12 amino acids. V lost 0 bases and J lost 2, with 2 bases in between. Germline values: CDR1 SGHRS, CDR2 YFSETQ. The full variable domain, completed using reference TRBV5-1 and TRBJ2-5, is KAGVTQTPRYLIKTRGQQVTLSCSPISGHRSVSWYQQTPGQGLQFLFEYFSETQRNKGNFPGRFSGRQFSNSRSEMNVSTLELGDSALYLCASSLAQETQYFGPGTRLLVL.

V is TRBV6-5 and J is TRBJ1-3, with D possibly matching TRBD1 (5 bases). Per the germline V gene, CDR1 is MNHEY and CDR2 is SVGAGI. Trimming took 4 bases from V and 2 from J, leaving 12 bases between them. CDR3 length equals 15 residues. Here the CDR3 DNA reads TGTGCCAGCAGTTTGGACATATCGGCTGGAAACACCATATATTTT. It encodes CASSLDISAGNTIYF.

As regards this clone: Distinct nucleotide sequences in the sample also encode this CDR3. This chain connects TRBV19 to TRBJ2-2; TRBD1 might be the D (5 bases). Germline values: CDR1 LNHDA, CDR2 SQIVND (reference sequence). The CDR3 loop spans 14 amino acids. V lost 6 bases and J lost 1, with 9 bases in between. This CDR3 reads CASRTGQNTGELFF. DNA of the CDR3: TGTGCCAGTAGGACCGGACAGAACACCGGGGAGCTGTTTTTT.

This chain connects TRBV29-1 to TRBJ2-7; 8 bases match TRBD1. This CDR3 spans 13 amino acids. Trimming removed 3 bases from V and 2 bases from J; junction bases left unmatched: 3. Germline CDR1 SQVTM, CDR2 ANQGSEA. This chain's CDR3 is CSVETGEAYEQYF. CDR3 sequence (DNA): TGCAGCGTTGAGACAGGGGAAGCCTACGAGCAGTACTTC.

The gene calls are TRBV10-3 and TRBJ1-2; 9 bases align to TRBD1. The CDR3 extends over 17 amino acids. The V segment lost 2 bases and the J segment 6 bases; nucleotides outside the gene matches: 13. The germline gives CDR1 ENHRY, CDR2 SYGVKD. The CDR3 region has the DNA TGTGCCATCAGTGAGGGGACAGGGTATCGAGGAACTGATGGCTACACCTTC. As protein: CAISEGTGYRGTDGYTF.

The chain combines TRBV5-1 with TRBJ2-7; D gene ambiguous. This CDR3 spans 14 amino acids. The V gene lost 3 bases and the J gene lost 3 bases, with 13 bases spanning the gap. The germline V gene encodes CDR1 SGHRS and CDR2 YFSETQ. CDR3: CASSSHSLRYEQYF. The CDR3 DNA reads as TGCGCCAGCAGCTCCCACAGCCTCCGCTACGAGCAGTACTTC.

The CDR3, as DNA: TGCGCCAGCAGCCCGCAGGGTTCCGCCGGTCTTGAGCAGTACTTC. Translating gives CASSPQGSAGLEQYF. The V gene is TRBV5-1, the J gene TRBJ2-7, with D possibly TRBD1 on 5 matching bases. V dropped 4 bases and J dropped 7 bases, with 21 bases sitting between them. Germline lookup yields CDR1 SGHRS and CDR2 YFSETQ. The CDR3 extends over 15 amino acids.

This chain joins TRBV7-3 and TRBJ2-7; 9 bases fit TRBD1. The CDR3 is 13 amino acids. Germline V gene data show CDR1 as SGHTA and CDR2 as FQGTGA. J was trimmed by 7 bases and V by 5 bases; bases with no gene match: 6. The CDR3 protein is CASSLQGAGEQYF. CDR3 sequence (DNA): TGTGCCAGCAGCCTACAGGGGGCGGGTGAGCAGTACTTC.

This chain joins TRBV27 and TRBJ2-7; D is undetermined. The germline CDR1 and CDR2 sequences are MNHEY and SMNVEV (reference sequence). Trimming removed 3 bases from V and 6 bases from J, with 12 bases in between. The CDR3 contains 13 residues. The CDR3 region is CASSLAPPGEQYF. The CDR3 DNA follows: TGTGCCAGCAGTTTGGCCCCCCCAGGCGAGCAGTACTTC.

The rearrangement uses TRBV27 and TRBJ2-3; the D gene is possibly TRBD2 (6 bases). Trimming left V 2 bases short and J 2 bases short, with 17 bases between. From germline, CDR1 is MNHEY and CDR2 SMNVEV (reference sequence). This CDR3 spans 17 amino acids. For the CDR3, the DNA is TGTGCCAGCAGTTTAACCCCCCCCGGGACTTTCACAGATACGCAGTATTTT. This translates into CASSLTPPGTFTDTQYF.

The chain links TRBV7-2 to TRBJ1-2; the D is unclear. Trimming removed 0 bases from V and 5 bases from J, with 7 bases in between. The CDR3 has 13 amino acids. Germline CDR1 and CDR2: SGHTA and FQGNSA. CDR3 region: CASSLAQAYGYTF. The CDR3 DNA reads TGTGCCAGCAGCTTAGCGCAGGCATATGGCTACACCTTC.

The J gene is TRBJ2-7, the V gene TRBV28; perhaps TRBD1 as D (5 bases). Trimming left V 5 bases short and J 0 bases short, with 11 bases between. CDR1 and CDR2 (germline): MDHEN, SYDVKM. The CDR3 spans 14 residues. CDR3 nucleotide sequence: TGTGCCAGCAGTGTTACAGGTACCTCCTACGAGCAGTACTTC. Its translation is CASSVTGTSYEQYF.

The V gene is TRBV25-1, the J gene TRBJ2-5, with D perhaps TRBD2 (5 bases). This CDR3 spans 14 amino acids. Germline values: CDR1 MGHDK, CDR2 SYGVNS. V lost 1 base, J lost 1 base, and 7 bases lay in between. This CDR3 reads CASSESGSQETQYF. The DNA of the CDR3 is TGTGCCAGCAGTGAATCGGGGTCCCAAGAGACCCAGTACTTC.

The chain combines TRBV18 with TRBJ1-1, with unresolved D. CDR1 is KGHSH, CDR2 LQKENI, per germline. The CDR3 length is 15 residues. Trimming removed 5 bases from V and 0 bases from J, with 13 bases in between. CDR3 region: CASSSEGVVNTEAFF. DNA of the CDR3: TGTGCCAGCTCATCCGAGGGAGTTGTGAACACTGAAGCTTTCTTT.

This chain links TRBV28 with TRBJ2-3; possibly TRBD2 for D (6 bases). This CDR3 has 15 amino acids. The germline V gene has CDR1 MDHEN and CDR2 SYDVKM. The germline V and J ends were trimmed by 7 bases and 0 bases, with 14 bases remaining between them. CDR3 residues: CASTGGRTSTDTQYF. DNA of the CDR3: TGTGCCAGCACCGGGGGACGGACAAGCACAGATACGCAGTATTTT.

V gene TRBV7-3 combines with J gene TRBJ2-7, with 9 positions matching TRBD1. The V gene end was trimmed by 5 bases and the J gene end by 0 bases; junction bases not matched to a gene: 5. CDR3 size: 15 residues. Germline assignment: CDR1 SGHTA and CDR2 FQGTGA. For the CDR3, the DNA is TGTGCCAGCAGCCCGGGACAGGGAGTCTCCTACGAGCAGTACTTC. Translation: CASSPGQGVSYEQYF.

Only a few counts were recorded for this clone. The rearrangement links TRBV7-9 to TRBJ1-1, with TRBD1 matching 7 bases. Germline V gene data show CDR1 as SEHNR and CDR2 as FQNEAQ (reference sequence). The CDR3 runs to 12 residues. After removal of 5 bases from V and 8 bases from J, the junction contained 5 bases not matched to a gene. CDR3 amino acids: CASSPGGREAFF. DNA of the CDR3: TGTGCCAGCAGCCCAGGGGGGCGAGAAGCTTTCTTT.

The chain has TRBV28 and TRBJ1-2; no clear D gene. The CDR3 spans 14 residues. The germline CDR1 and CDR2 sequences are MDHEN and SYDVKM. The V and J ends lost 3 bases and 0 bases respectively, with 8 bases between them. The CDR3 reads CASSLRMTNYGYTF. The DNA for the CDR3 is TGTGCCAGCAGTTTGCGGATGACTAACTATGGCTACACCTTC.

This clone was recorded once. V and J are TRBV4-1 and TRBJ1-2, with a possible D match to TRBD1 (5 bases). CDR3 length: 14 amino acids. V was cut by 5 bases and J by 1 base, with 11 bases left in between. Germline V lookup: CDR1 MGHRA, CDR2 YSYEKL. The CDR3 nucleotides read TGCGCCAGCAGCGGGGTAGGGGATAACTATGGCTACACCTTC. Its protein product is CASSGVGDNYGYTF.